The 26 T cell receptor beta chains below were found in one sample sequenced in a study of blood T cell repertoires in COVID-19. Produced via immunoSEQ multiplex PCR; TCRdb's table is partial and in-frame only. The sample contains about 240,000 clones, roughly 80% of which appear only once. The sequenced sample was peripheral blood. These receptors were obtained from a woman younger than 30 with acute or convalescent COVID-19.

The chain combines TRBV6-5 with TRBJ2-1; 9 nucleotides match TRBD2. This CDR3 spans 16 amino acids. Germline values: CDR1 MNHEY, CDR2 SVGAGI. V was clipped by 4 bases and J by 2 bases; unmatched bases: 6. CDR3 in DNA: TGTGCCAGCAGTTCCCTAGCGGGAAGTCCCTACAATGAGCAGTTCTTC. Translation gives CASSSLAGSPYNEQFF.

This chain connects TRBV7-2 to TRBJ2-1; D perhaps matches TRBD2 (6 bases). The CDR3 loop spans 16 amino acids. Trimming stripped 6 bases from V and 2 bases from J, with 17 bases between. The germline V gene encodes CDR1 SGHTA and CDR2 FQGNSA. DNA of the CDR3: TGTGCCAGCAGAATCACCGGGACTCCCGCCTACAATGAGCAGTTCTTC. It yields the protein CASRITGTPAYNEQFF.

V and J are TRBV7-8 and TRBJ1-5; 11 nucleotides align to TRBD1. Unmatched junction bases numbered 3, after V lost 4 bases and J lost 4 bases. Germline values: CDR1 SGHVS, CDR2 FQNEAQ. This CDR3 contains 15 residues. The CDR3 nucleotides are TGTGCCAGCAGCTCAGGGACAGGGGGTAATCAGCCCCAGCATTTT. This codes for CASSSGTGGNQPQHF.

The gene calls are TRBV3-1 (or the pseudogene TRBV3-2) and TRBJ2-3, with D maybe TRBD1 (5 bases). The germline V gene has CDR1 LGHDT and CDR2 YNNKEL (reference sequence). This CDR3 is built from 18 residues. V was clipped by 2 bases and J by 0 bases, with 18 bases between them. In DNA, the CDR3 is TGTGCCAGCAGCCAATTTTTTATTTTTCGACAGAGCACAGATACGCAGTATTTT. It encodes CASSQFFIFRQSTDTQYF.

Comments on this clone: The sample carries other DNA sequences with the same CDR3. The rearrangement links TRBV6-5 to TRBJ1-5; D uncertain. Germline CDR1 is MNHEY and CDR2 is SVGAGI. CDR3 length: 13 amino acids. The V end lost 0 bases, the J end lost 6 bases, and 6 bases lay between the germline ends. CDR3 loop: CASSYSSGQPQHF. CDR3 nucleotides: TGTGCCAGCAGTTACTCATCGGGTCAGCCCCAGCATTTT.

The V call is TRBV18, the J call TRBJ1-6; D gene uncertain. V lost 2 bases and J lost 6, with 8 bases in between. The CDR3 extends over 14 amino acids. The germline V gene has CDR1 KGHSH and CDR2 LQKENI. The CDR3 region is CASSPATVNSPLHF. As DNA, the CDR3 is TGTGCCAGCTCACCAGCAACAGTTAATTCACCCCTCCACTTT.

This clone was counted between two and nine times. The chain recombines TRBV13 with TRBJ1-6; 9 bases line up with TRBD1. Germline V CDR1 and CDR2: PRHDT, FYEKMQ (reference sequence). The length of the CDR3 is 15 residues. Unmatched junction bases numbered 4, after V lost 5 bases and J lost 5 bases. This chain's CDR3 is CASSPGQGNNSPLHF. DNA for the CDR3: TGTGCCAGCAGCCCGGGACAGGGAAATAATTCACCCCTCCACTTT.

The chain carries TRBV28 and TRBJ1-6; D possibly corresponds to TRBD1 (5 bases). The germline CDR1 and CDR2 sequences are MDHEN and SYDVKM. The CDR3 sequence is 16 residues long. V was trimmed by 3 bases and J by 6 bases, leaving 15 bases between them. This CDR3 is CASSFIRGLLNSPLHF. The CDR3 nucleotides are TGTGCCAGCAGTTTCATAAGGGGACTACTTAATTCACCCCTCCACTTT.

The chain combines TRBV12-5 with TRBJ1-5, with D possibly being TRBD1 (6 bases). V was trimmed by 6 bases and J by 2 bases, leaving 14 bases between them. This CDR3 has 15 residues. Looked up from germline, CDR1 is LGHNT and CDR2 is FRNRAP. CDR3 sequence reads: CASGPGVLGNQPQHF. CDR3 coding DNA: TGTGCTAGTGGCCCAGGGGTTCTAGGCAATCAGCCCCAGCATTTT.

This sequence joins TRBV6-5 and TRBJ2-5; D uncertain. CDR1 is MNHEY, CDR2 SVGAGI, per germline. Trimming took off 5 bases at V and 2 bases at J, with 12 bases between the two ends. CDR3 length: 14 amino acids. This CDR3 is CASSPRSHQETQYF. For the CDR3, the DNA is TGTGCCAGCAGTCCGCGGTCACATCAAGAGACCCAGTACTTC.

This clone was counted a few times. CDR3: CASSQLSGNTEAFF. The CDR3 bases are TGTGCCAGCAGCCAACTATCAGGGAACACTGAAGCTTTCTTT. V gene TRBV3-1 (or the pseudogene TRBV3-2) combines with J gene TRBJ1-1; D unclear. Germline CDR1 reads LGHDT; CDR2 reads YNNKEL (reference sequence). The CDR3 extends over 14 amino acids. Deletions cut 2 bases from V and 1 base from J, with 8 bases between.

The chain recombines TRBV5-1 with TRBJ1-4; D gene unclear. The CDR3 length is 15 residues. Trimming cost V 0 bases and J 6 bases, with 12 bases left between them. Germline V lookup: CDR1 SGHRS, CDR2 YFSETQ. The CDR3 is CASSLGVRVDEKLFF. CDR3 sequence (DNA): TGCGCCAGCAGCTTGGGTGTGAGGGTAGATGAAAAACTGTTTTTT. Full variable domain (missing parts from reference TRBV5-1 and TRBJ1-4): KAGVTQTPRYLIKTRGQQVTLSCSPISGHRSVSWYQQTPGQGLQFLFEYFSETQRNKGNFPGRFSGRQFSNSRSEMNVSTLELGDSALYLCASSLGVRVDEKLFFGSGTQLSVL.

The chain is built from TRBV7-9 and TRBJ1-4, with 8 positions matching TRBD1. Germline V CDR1 and CDR2: SEHNR, FQNEAQ (reference sequence). V lost 3 bases to trimming and J lost 6 bases; unmatched junction nucleotides: 6. The CDR3 extends over 15 amino acids. The CDR3 DNA reads as TGTGCCAGCAGCTTCGGACAGGGTGGTGATGAAAAACTGTTTTTT. The encoded protein is CASSFGQGGDEKLFF.

V usage is TRBV6-1 and J usage is TRBJ2-3; 9 bases line up with TRBD2. Germline lookup yields CDR1 MNHNS and CDR2 SASEGT. CDR3 length: 15 residues. V shed 1 base and J 6 bases; nucleotides not matched to a gene: 5. In DNA form, the CDR3 reads TGTGCCAGCAGTGAAGTCGCTAGCGGGAAGGATACGCAGTATTTT. Translation gives CASSEVASGKDTQYF.

The sample holds a few counts of this clone. This chain uses TRBV2 with TRBJ2-2; 11 bases align to TRBD2. Per germline, CDR1 SNHLY and CDR2 FYNNEI. V was clipped by 8 bases and J by 4 bases; unmatched bases: 6. This CDR3 contains 15 residues. The CDR3 protein is CASSGLAGLTGELFF. In nucleotides, the CDR3 is TGTGCCAGCTCCGGACTAGCGGGCCTCACCGGGGAGCTGTTTTTT.

This clone was seen only a few times. The rearrangement uses TRBV10-1 and TRBJ1-6, with TRBD1 as a possible D gene (5 bases). Germline lookup yields CDR1 WNHNN and CDR2 SYGVQD (reference sequence). CDR3 length equals 15 residues. Trimming left V 0 bases short and J 5 bases short, with 8 bases between. CDR3 sequence: CASSESAGNNSPLHF. The CDR3 DNA reads TGCGCCAGCAGTGAGTCGGCAGGGAATAATTCACCCCTCCACTTT.

The chain joins TRBV5-1 to TRBJ2-3; D may be TRBD1 (6 bases). The germline V gene has CDR1 SGHRS and CDR2 YFSETQ. Trimming pared 4 bases from V and 1 base from J, leaving 22 bases between. This CDR3 spans 18 amino acids. This CDR3 is CASSQPSSRRQGTDTQYF. The CDR3 DNA reads TGCGCCAGCAGCCAACCCTCCTCGCGCCGACAGGGCACAGATACGCAGTATTTT.

This clone appeared a single time. The chain recombines TRBV29-1 with TRBJ1-1; D gene uncertain. V gave up 2 bases and J gave up 10 bases, with 8 bases separating them. CDR3 size: 10 residues. From germline, CDR1 is SQVTM and CDR2 ANQGSEA. The CDR3 sequence is CSVEHTVAFF. CDR3 coding DNA: TGCAGCGTTGAACATACGGTAGCTTTCTTT. The whole variable domain, filled in from reference TRBV29-1 and TRBJ1-1, reads SAVISQKPSRDICQRGTSLTIQCQVDSQVTMMFWYRQQPGQSLTLIATANQGSEATYESGFVIDKFPISRPNLTFSTLTVSNMSPEDSSIYLCSVEHTVAFFGQGTRLTVV.

The V and J genes are TRBV10-3 and TRBJ1-2, with 7 positions matching TRBD1. The CDR3 spans 13 residues. Germline V CDR1 and CDR2: ENHRY, SYGVKD. The ends lost 10 bases at V and 5 bases at J; junction bases unmatched: 10. The CDR3 region is CATRDRTIYGYTF. Here the CDR3 DNA reads TGTGCCACCAGGGACAGAACAATATATGGCTACACCTTC.

The J gene is TRBJ1-2, the V gene TRBV7-2; no firm D call. Trimming shortened V by 0 bases and J by 8 bases, and 13 bases separated the two germline ends. CDR3 length equals 14 residues. Germline V gene data show CDR1 as SGHTA and CDR2 as FQGNSA. The CDR3 nucleotides read TGTGCCAGCAGCTTAGCTTCAGGAACTAGGGGCTACACCTTC. As protein: CASSLASGTRGYTF.

This chain uses TRBV12-5 with TRBJ2-7; 9 bases fit TRBD2. CDR1 LGHNT and CDR2 FRNRAP come from the germline V gene. Trimming removed 10 bases from V and 3 bases from J; junction bases left unmatched: 10. The CDR3 totals 14 residues. Here the CDR3 reads CAKDLREGLYEQYF. CDR3 nucleotides: TGTGCTAAGGATCTGCGGGAGGGGCTCTACGAGCAGTACTTC.

The gene calls are TRBV10-3 and TRBJ2-3; TRBD1 is a possible D gene (5 bases). The germline CDR1 and CDR2 sequences are ENHRY and SYGVKD. V shed 0 bases and J shed 4 bases, with 14 bases lying between them. The CDR3 is 16 amino acids. DNA for the CDR3: TGTGCCATCAGTGAGTCGGGCAGGGCGCGAGCAGATACGCAGTATTTT. Its protein product is CAISESGRARADTQYF.

This chain links TRBV13 with TRBJ2-2, with a tentative D call TRBD2 (5 bases). Germline CDR1 is PRHDT and CDR2 is FYEKMQ (reference sequence). The CDR3 has 16 residues. Trimming took 2 bases from V and 0 from J, leaving 10 bases between them. The CDR3 nucleotides read TGTGCCAGCAGCTTATTCGGCGGGCCGAACACCGGGGAGCTGTTTTTT. Amino acid sequence: CASSLFGGPNTGELFF.

This rearrangement joins TRBV5-4 to TRBJ2-1; TRBD2 matches at 9 bases. The V gene's germline CDR1 is SGHNT and CDR2 YYREEE (reference sequence). The ends lost 0 bases at V and 3 bases at J; junction bases unmatched: 4. CDR3 length: 16 amino acids. The CDR3 bases are TGTGCCAGCAGCTTGGGGGGACTAGCCCACTACAATGAGCAGTTCTTC. The encoded protein is CASSLGGLAHYNEQFF.

The V and J genes are TRBV18 and TRBJ1-5; TRBD1 is a possible D gene (5 bases). CDR1 is KGHSH and CDR2 is LQKENI in the germline V gene. CDR3 length: 16 residues. Trimming took 1 base from V and 5 from J, leaving 15 bases between them. CDR3 in DNA: TGTGCCAGCTCACCACGAATGGGGGGTTTGGATCAGCCCCAGCATTTT. Its translation is CASSPRMGGLDQPQHF. The entire variable domain, with the rest obtained from reference TRBV18 and TRBJ1-5, is as follows: NAGVMQNPRHLVRRRGQEARLRCSPMKGHSHVYWYRQLPEEGLKFMVYLQKENIIDESGMPKERFSAEFPKEGPSILRIQQVVRGDSAAYFCASSPRMGGLDQPQHFGDGTRLSIL.

The V call is TRBV19, the J call TRBJ2-3, with 8 bases matching TRBD2. The CDR3 extends over 15 amino acids. The ends lost 6 bases at V and 3 bases at J; junction bases unmatched: 8. The germline V gene has CDR1 LNHDA and CDR2 SQIVND (reference sequence). In DNA form, the CDR3 reads TGTGCCAGTAGGGTCCTGAGCGGGAGTACAGATACGCAGTATTTT. Encoded protein: CASRVLSGSTDTQYF.